The clone carrying this T cell receptor beta chain was seen at least ten times. What was amplified from RNA transcripts were TCR beta CDR3 regions. A first-round RT-PCR of the TCR CDR3 used the HTBI primer set. TCRdb fed the multiplex PCR reads into MiXCR, producing one record per CDR3 protein. Of just over 550,000 distinct CDR3 sequences listed, roughly 46% were seen once; the top ten hold 6.5% to 9%. These data belong to a study of T cells in Graves' hyperthyroidism and ophthalmopathy. The CDR3 contains 11 residues. Trimming cost V 8 bases and J 5 bases, with 12 bases left between them. CDR1 SQVTM and CDR2 ANQGSEA come from the germline V gene.

The sequencing sample was made of peripheral blood or thyroid tissue (not recorded which). The J gene is TRBJ2-5, the V gene TRBV29-1; D is perhaps TRBD2 (5 bases). The receptor was derived from a woman under 30 with Graves' hyperthyroidism. In DNA, the CDR3 is TGCAGCCCCAGGTGGGAGGAGACCCAGTACTTC. Its protein is CSPRWEETQYF.